This T cell receptor (beta chain) was identified in a study of control samples from healthy donors and cancer patients. The V end lost 6 bases, the J end lost 1 base, and 15 bases lay between the germline ends. This CDR3 is built from 15 residues. Germline values: CDR1 MNHEY, CDR2 SMNVEV (reference sequence). The assay was immunoSEQ multiplex PCR, and TCRdb's table has in-frame clones only and misses some. The sample contains about 120,000 clones, approximately 88% of which appear only once. This chain joins TRBV27 and TRBJ1-1, with TRBD1 as a possible D gene (5 bases). The sample comprised blood. This TCR was sampled from a man aged 40-49 years in good health. CDR3 sequence: CASSSQLTGNTEAFF. Written as DNA, the CDR3 is TGTGCCAGCAGCTCCCAACTTACAGGGAACACTGAAGCTTTCTTT.